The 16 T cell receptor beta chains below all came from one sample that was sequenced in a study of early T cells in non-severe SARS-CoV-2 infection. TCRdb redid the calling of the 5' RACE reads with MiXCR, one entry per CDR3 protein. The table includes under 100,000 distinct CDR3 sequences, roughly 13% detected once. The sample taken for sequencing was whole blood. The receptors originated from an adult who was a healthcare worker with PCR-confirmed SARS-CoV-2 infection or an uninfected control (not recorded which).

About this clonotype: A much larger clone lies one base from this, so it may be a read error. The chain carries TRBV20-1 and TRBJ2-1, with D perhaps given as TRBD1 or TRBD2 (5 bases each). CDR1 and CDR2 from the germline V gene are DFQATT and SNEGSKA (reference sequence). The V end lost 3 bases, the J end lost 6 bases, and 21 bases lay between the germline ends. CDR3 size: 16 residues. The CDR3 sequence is CSARGERHDVVNEQFF. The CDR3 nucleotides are TGCAGTGCTAGGGGGGAACGCCACGACGTGGTCAATGAGCAGTTCTTC.

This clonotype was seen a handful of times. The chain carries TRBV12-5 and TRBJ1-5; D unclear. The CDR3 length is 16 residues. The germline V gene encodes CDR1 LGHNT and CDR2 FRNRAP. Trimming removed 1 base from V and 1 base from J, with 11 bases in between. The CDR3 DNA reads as TGTGCTAGTGGTTTGGACAGCTGGACCAGCAATCAGCCCCAGCATTTT. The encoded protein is CASGLDSWTSNQPQHF.

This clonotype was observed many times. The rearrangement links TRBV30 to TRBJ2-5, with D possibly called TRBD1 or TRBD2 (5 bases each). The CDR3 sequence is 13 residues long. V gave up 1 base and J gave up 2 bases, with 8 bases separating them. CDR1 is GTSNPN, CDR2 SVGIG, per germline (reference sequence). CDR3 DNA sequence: TGTGCCTGGAGTGCGGGGCCTCAAGAGACCCAGTACTTC. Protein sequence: CAWSAGPQETQYF.

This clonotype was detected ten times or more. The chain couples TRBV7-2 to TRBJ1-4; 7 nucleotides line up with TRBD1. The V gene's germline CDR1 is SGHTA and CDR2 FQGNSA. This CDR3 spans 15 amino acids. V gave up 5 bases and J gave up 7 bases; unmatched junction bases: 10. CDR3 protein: CASSLRQGRVEKLFF. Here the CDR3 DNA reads TGTGCCAGCAGCCTCCGACAGGGCCGAGTTGAAAAACTGTTTTTT.

CDR3 nucleotide sequence: TGCAGCGCCCTCCTTTACCCGCTCTACGAGCAGTACTTC. Translating it yields CSALLYPLYEQYF. The chain joins TRBV29-1 to TRBJ2-7; no clear D gene. This CDR3 has 13 residues. CDR1 and CDR2 from the germline V gene are SQVTM and ANQGSEA. Deletions cut 7 bases from V and 3 bases from J, with 16 bases between.

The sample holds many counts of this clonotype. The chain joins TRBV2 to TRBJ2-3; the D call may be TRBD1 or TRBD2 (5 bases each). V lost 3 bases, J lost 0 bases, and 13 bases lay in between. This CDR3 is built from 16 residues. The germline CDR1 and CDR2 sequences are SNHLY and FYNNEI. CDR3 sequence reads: CASSDTGLASTDTQYF. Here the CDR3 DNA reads TGTGCCAGCAGTGACACAGGTCTAGCTAGCACAGATACGCAGTATTTT. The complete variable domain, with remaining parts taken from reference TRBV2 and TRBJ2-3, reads EPEVTQTPSHQVTQMGQEVILRCVPISNHLYFYWYRQILGQKVEFLVSFYNNEISEKSEIFDDQFSVERPDGSNFTLKIRSTKLEDSAMYFCASSDTGLASTDTQYFGPGTRLTVL.

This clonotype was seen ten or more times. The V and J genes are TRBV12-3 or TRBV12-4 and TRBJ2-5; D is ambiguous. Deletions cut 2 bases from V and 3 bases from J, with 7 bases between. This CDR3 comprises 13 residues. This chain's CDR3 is CASSLNREETQYF. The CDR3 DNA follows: TGTGCCAGCAGTTTAAACAGAGAAGAGACCCAGTACTTC.

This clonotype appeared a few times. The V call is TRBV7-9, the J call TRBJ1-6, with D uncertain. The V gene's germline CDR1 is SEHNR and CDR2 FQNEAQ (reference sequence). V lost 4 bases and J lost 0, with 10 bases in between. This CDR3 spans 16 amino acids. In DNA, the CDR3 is TGTGCCAGCAGCTCGGAGAGTAGCTCCTATAATTCACCCCTCCACTTT. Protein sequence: CASSSESSSYNSPLHF.

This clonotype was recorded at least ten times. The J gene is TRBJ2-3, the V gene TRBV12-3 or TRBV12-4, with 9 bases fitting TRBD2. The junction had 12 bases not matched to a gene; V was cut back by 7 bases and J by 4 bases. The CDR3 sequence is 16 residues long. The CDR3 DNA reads TGTGCCAGCACCATTTCAGCTAGCGGGGACCCAGATACGCAGTATTTT. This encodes CASTISASGDPDTQYF.

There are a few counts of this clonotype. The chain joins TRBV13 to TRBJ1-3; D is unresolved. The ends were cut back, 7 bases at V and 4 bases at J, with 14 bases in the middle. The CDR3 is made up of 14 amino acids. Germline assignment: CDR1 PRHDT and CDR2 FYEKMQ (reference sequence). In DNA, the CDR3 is TGTGCCAGCAAAGGAAGTTCAATCGGAAACACCATATATTTT. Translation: CASKGSSIGNTIYF.

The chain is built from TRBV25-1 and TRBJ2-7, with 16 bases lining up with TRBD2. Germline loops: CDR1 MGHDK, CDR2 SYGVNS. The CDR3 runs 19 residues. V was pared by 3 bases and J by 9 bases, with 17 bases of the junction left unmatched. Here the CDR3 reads CASSDIPGTSGGALLGQYV. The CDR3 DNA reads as TGTGCCAGCAGTGACATTCCCGGGACTAGCGGGGGGGCCCTCTTAGGGCAGTACGTC.

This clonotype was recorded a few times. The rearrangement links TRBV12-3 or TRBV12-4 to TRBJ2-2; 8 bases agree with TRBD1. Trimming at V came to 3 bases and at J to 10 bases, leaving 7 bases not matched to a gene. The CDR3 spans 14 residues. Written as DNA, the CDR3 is TGTGCCAGCAGTTTCAGGACAGGGTTGTCGGAGCTGTTTTTT. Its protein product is CASSFRTGLSELFF.

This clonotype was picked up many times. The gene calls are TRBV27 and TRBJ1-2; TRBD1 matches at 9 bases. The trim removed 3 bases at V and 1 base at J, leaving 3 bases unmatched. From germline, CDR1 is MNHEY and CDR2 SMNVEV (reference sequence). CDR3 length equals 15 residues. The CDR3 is CASSLGTGYNYGYTF. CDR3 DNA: TGTGCCAGCAGTTTGGGGACAGGGTATAACTATGGCTACACCTTC.

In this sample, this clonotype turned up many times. This chain's CDR3 is CSVGPAGGPGELFF. The CDR3 DNA sequence: TGCAGCGTTGGACCCGCGGGGGGGCCCGGGGAGCTGTTTTTT. This chain uses TRBV29-1 with TRBJ2-2; TRBD2 matches 9 bases. After removal of 4 bases from V and 6 bases from J, the junction contained 6 bases not matched to a gene. The CDR3 sequence is 14 residues long. Germline V lookup: CDR1 SQVTM, CDR2 ANQGSEA.

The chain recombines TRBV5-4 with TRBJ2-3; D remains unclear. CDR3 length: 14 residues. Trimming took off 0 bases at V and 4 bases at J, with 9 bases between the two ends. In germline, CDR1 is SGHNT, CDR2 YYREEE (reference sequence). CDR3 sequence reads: CASSLVGPADTQYF. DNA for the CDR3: TGTGCCAGCAGCTTGGTTGGGCCCGCAGATACGCAGTATTTT.

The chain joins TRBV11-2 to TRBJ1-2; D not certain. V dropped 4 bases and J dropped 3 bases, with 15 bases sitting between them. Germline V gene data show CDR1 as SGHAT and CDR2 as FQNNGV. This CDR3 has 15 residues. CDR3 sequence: CASSSPDRAYYGYTF. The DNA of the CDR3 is TGTGCCAGCAGCTCACCGGACCGAGCGTACTATGGCTACACCTTC.